The sequence of this TCR beta chain was determined in a study of sequential checkpoint blockade in melanoma (dated by TCRdb to about 2019). Broadly, across the study: Patients were randomized 1:1 to first-line nivolumab followed by ipilimumab (arm A) or ipilimumab followed by nivolumab (arm B). DNA from roughly 94 melanoma tumor samples collected before treatment underwent TCRbeta immunosequencing. In around 80% of the matched pre- and post-treatment tumor biopsy pairs, both biopsies came from the same lesion. Matched tumor biopsies were taken from around 22 patients before treatment and at week 13, after single-agent nivolumab (arm A) or ipilimumab (arm B). Maintenance nivolumab came after each of the two trial sequences. What the research found in general, with its limitations: Larger, independent patient cohorts are needed to validate the response-prediction model that combines TCR metrics and mutation burden. Small sample sizes and reduced statistical power limited the within-arm analyses of tumor T-cell fraction. Patients with increases in tumor T-cell fraction and clonality by week 13 were approximately 30 times more likely to achieve clinical benefit. Tumor T-cell fraction and clonality were correlated with PD-L1 staining and CD8+ T-cell counts, but not with mutational load. In the nivolumab-first arm (arm A), an association was found between pretreatment tumor TIL clonality and response (P = .04).

V and J are trimmed by 6 bases and 0 bases, and the gene matches miss 3 bases of the junction. Its CDR3 holds 14 amino acids, cysteine through phenylalanine. This entry keeps only the CDR3 DNA: 42 bases, framed from base 1. From a lookup of the germline V gene, CDR1 and CDR2 are MNHGY and SAAAGT. This clone was counted only a few times. The antigen it binds to is not known. Base qualities are not provided; no much larger clone lies one nucleotide away. The treatment or condition label corresponds to: randomized to nivolumab then ipilimumab (arm A) or the reverse (arm B). None of the patients in the trial had previously been given DNA-damaging chemotherapy. Samples were obtained from patients with melanoma enrolled in CheckMate 064, a randomized, open-label phase II trial of sequential checkpoint blockade. Genomic DNA from formalin-fixed paraffin-embedded (FFPE) tissue samples served as the input for tumor TCR sequencing.

The immunoSEQ Assay was used to immunosequence TCRbeta CDR3 regions from genomic DNA. Genomic DNA was amplified by bias-controlled multiplex PCR before high-throughput sequencing. Concerning the study's data processing: To quantify the absolute abundance of each unique TCRbeta CDR3 region, the sequences were collapsed and filtered. Clonality, defined as 1 minus Pielou's evenness, was calculated using only productive rearrangements. Tumor T-cell fraction was calculated by normalizing TCRbeta template counts to usable DNA, which was estimated from several housekeeping genes. A previously published method was used to identify clones with significantly greater frequencies in on-treatment samples than in baseline samples. The source is immuneACCESS, and TCRdb retained only in-frame sequences with V and J called. Part of the clones is not carried over; for the studies checked, unresolved V genes explain less than half of this, and the remainder is unexplained. The D gene and trimming were derived from the DNA, and the V and J assignments and clone size from that table. A total of some 3,700 clones appear in this sample, approximately 19% of them only once. Over 25% of the sample is held by the ten biggest clonotypes.

Sequenced here: tumor tissue (inferred from file names), sampled from a patient given nivolumab and ipilimumab in sequence. The rearranged segments are TRBV6-8 and TRBJ2-5; a stretch of 8 junction bases matches TRBD1. This receptor was identified in a human donor with melanoma. The CDR3 has the sequence CASRRQGYQETQYF. The DNA is as follows: TGTGCCAGCAGGCGACAGGGGTACCAAGAGACCCAGTACTTC.